The T cell receptor beta chain under discussion was sequenced for a study of beta chain features in type 1 diabetes. V gave up 0 bases and J gave up 2 bases, with 18 bases separating them. The CDR3 has 17 amino acids. Germline lookup yields CDR1 SQVTM and CDR2 ANQGSEA. As for this clone: The antigen is unknown.

TCRB transcripts that were expressed got sequenced, as all of the isolated RNA had been reverse transcribed. The assay was immunoSEQ multiplex PCR, and TCRdb's table has in-frame clones only and misses some. The sample lists roughly 400,000 clones, 8.5% to 10% occurring once. Study-wide results and limits: The study found moderately but significantly shorter TCRB CDR3s in all four CD4+ subsets of Type 1 diabetes patients.

Roughly 110 mL of blood, on average, came from one heparinised draw per donor. Each of the sorted populations had a purity greater than 98%. Source material: central memory CD4+ T cells from blood. V usage is TRBV29-1 and J usage is TRBJ2-3; D is perhaps TRBD1 (6 bases). The TCR comes from a man aged 25 to 40 with type 1 diabetes. The CDR3 nucleotides are TGCAGCGTTGAAGATAATGGCAAGGGACACCACACAGATACGCAGTATTTT. It yields the protein CSVEDNGKGHHTDTQYF.